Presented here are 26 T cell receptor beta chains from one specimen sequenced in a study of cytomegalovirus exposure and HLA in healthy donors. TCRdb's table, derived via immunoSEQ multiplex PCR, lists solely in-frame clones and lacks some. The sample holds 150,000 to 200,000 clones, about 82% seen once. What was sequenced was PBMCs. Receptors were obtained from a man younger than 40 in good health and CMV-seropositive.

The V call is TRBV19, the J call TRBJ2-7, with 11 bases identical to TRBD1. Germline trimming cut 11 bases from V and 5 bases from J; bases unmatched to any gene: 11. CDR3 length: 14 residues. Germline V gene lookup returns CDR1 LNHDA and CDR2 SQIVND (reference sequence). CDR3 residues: CAVMDRGRGNEQYF. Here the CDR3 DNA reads TGTGCCGTTATGGACAGGGGGCGCGGTAACGAGCAGTACTTC.

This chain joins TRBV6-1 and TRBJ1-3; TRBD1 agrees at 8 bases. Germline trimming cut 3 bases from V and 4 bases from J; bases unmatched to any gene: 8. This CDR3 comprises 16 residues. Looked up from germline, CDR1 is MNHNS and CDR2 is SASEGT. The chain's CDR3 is CASSDYRTGWGNTIYF. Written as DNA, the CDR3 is TGTGCCAGCAGTGACTATCGGACAGGGTGGGGAAACACCATATATTTT.

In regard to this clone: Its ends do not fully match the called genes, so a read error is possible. The CDR3 loop is CASSPGTSGGAQYF. The CDR3 coding sequence is TGTGCTAGCAGCCCGGGGACTAGCGGGGGGGCACAGTACTTC. J is TRBJ2-5 and V is TRBV7-7; TRBD2 matches at 16 bases. The germline V gene has CDR1 SSHAT and CDR2 FNYEAQ (reference sequence). This CDR3 is 14 amino acids long.

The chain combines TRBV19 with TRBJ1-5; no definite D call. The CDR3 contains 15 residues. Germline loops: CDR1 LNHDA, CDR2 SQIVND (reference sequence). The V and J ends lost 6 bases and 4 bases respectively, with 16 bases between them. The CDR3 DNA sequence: TGTGCCAGTAGCTTAACGGGGAACGGGAATCAGCCCCAGCATTTT. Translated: CASSLTGNGNQPQHF.

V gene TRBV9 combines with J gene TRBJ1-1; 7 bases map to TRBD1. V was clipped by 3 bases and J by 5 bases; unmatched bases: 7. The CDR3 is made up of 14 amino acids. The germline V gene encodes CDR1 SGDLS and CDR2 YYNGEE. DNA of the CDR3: TGTGCCAGCAGCGAAGGGGGCAGGCAGACTGAAGCTTTCTTT. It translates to CASSEGGRQTEAFF.

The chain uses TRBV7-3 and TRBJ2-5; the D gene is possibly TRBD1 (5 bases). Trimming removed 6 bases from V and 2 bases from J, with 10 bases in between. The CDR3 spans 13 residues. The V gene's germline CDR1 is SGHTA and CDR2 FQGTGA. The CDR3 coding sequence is TGTGCCAGCAGTTCAGACAGACAAGAGACCCAGTACTTC. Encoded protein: CASSSDRQETQYF.

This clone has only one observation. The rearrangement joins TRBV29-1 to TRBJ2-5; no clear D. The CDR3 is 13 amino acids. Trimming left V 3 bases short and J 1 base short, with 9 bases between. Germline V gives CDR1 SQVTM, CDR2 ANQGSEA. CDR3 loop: CSVDGVTQETQYF. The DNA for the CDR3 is TGCAGCGTTGACGGTGTCACCCAAGAGACCCAGTACTTC.

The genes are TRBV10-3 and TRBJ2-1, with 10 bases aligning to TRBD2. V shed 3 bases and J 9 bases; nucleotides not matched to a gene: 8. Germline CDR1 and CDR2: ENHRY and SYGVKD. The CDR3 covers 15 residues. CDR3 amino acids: CAISEQRGGEGEQFF. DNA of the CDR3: TGTGCCATCAGTGAACAGCGGGGGGGCGAGGGTGAGCAGTTCTTC.

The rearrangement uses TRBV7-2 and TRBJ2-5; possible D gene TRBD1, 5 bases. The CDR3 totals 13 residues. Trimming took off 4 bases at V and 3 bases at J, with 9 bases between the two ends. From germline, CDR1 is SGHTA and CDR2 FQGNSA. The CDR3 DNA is TGTGCCAGCAGCTCCGACAGAAAAGAGACCCAGTACTTC. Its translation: CASSSDRKETQYF.

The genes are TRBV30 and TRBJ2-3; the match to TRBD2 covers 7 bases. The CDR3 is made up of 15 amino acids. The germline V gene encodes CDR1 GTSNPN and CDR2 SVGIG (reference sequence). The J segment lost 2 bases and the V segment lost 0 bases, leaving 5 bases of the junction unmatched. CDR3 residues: CAWSVAGSYTDTQYF. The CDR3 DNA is TGTGCCTGGAGTGTAGCGGGGAGTTACACAGATACGCAGTATTTT.

The CDR3 loop is CASSSGGAPYEQYF. In DNA form, the CDR3 reads TGTGCCAGCAGTTCAGGGGGCGCCCCGTACGAGCAGTACTTC. The chain combines TRBV25-1 with TRBJ2-7, with 8 positions matching TRBD1. CDR3 length: 14 residues. Germline assignment: CDR1 MGHDK and CDR2 SYGVNS. J was trimmed by 4 bases and V by 5 bases; bases with no gene match: 7.

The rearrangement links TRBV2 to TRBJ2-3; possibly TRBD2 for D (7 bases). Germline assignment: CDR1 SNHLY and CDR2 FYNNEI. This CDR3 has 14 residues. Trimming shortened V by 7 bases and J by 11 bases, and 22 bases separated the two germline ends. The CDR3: CASTQRGGGAEQYF. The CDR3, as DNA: TGTGCCAGCACCCAAAGAGGAGGGGGGGCTGAGCAGTATTTT.

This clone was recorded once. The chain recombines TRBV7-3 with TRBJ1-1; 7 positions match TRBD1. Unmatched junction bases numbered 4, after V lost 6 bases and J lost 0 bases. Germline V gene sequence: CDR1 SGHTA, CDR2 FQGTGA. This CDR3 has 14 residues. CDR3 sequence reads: CASSLQGMNTEAFF. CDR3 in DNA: TGTGCCAGCAGTCTACAGGGGATGAACACTGAAGCTTTCTTT.

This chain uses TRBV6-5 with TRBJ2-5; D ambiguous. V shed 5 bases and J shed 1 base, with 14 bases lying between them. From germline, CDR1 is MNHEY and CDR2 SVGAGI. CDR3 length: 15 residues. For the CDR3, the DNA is TGTGCCAGCAGTCCCAGAGGTCGAGTCCAAGAGACCCAGTACTTC. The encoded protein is CASSPRGRVQETQYF.

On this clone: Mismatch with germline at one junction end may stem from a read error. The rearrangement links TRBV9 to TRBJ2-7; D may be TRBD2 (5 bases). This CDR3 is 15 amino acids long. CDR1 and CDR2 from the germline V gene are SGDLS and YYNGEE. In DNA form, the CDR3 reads TGTGCCAGCAGCGTAGCTGGGCCGGACTCCCACGAGCAGTACTTC. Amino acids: CASSVAGPDSHEQYF.

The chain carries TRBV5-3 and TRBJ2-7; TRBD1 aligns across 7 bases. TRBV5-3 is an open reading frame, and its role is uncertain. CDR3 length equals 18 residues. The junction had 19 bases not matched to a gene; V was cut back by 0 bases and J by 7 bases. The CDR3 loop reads CARSLEKEGAFSLGEQYF. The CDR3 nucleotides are TGTGCCAGAAGCTTGGAAAAAGAGGGGGCCTTCTCACTCGGGGAGCAGTACTTC.

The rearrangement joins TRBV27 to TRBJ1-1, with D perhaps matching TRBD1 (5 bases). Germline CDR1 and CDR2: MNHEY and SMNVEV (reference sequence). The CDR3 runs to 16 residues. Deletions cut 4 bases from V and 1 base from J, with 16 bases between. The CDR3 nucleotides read TGTGCCAGCAGTTCTCTCTCGGGACTCCCGAACACTGAAGCTTTCTTT. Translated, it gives CASSSLSGLPNTEAFF.

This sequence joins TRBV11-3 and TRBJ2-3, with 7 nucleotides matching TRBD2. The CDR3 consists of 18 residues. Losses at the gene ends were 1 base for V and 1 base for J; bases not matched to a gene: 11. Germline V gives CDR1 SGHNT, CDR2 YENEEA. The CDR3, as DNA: TGTGCCAGCAGCTTAGGAGGGATAATGGCGGGAGGCACAGATACGCAGTATTTT. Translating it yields CASSLGGIMAGGTDTQYF. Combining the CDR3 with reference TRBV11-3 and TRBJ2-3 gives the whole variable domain EAGVVQSPRYKIIEKKQPVAFWCNPISGHNTLYWYLQNLGQGPELLIRYENEEAVDDSQLPKDRFSAERLKGVDSTLKIQPAELGDSAVYLCASSLGGIMAGGTDTQYFGPGTRLTVL.

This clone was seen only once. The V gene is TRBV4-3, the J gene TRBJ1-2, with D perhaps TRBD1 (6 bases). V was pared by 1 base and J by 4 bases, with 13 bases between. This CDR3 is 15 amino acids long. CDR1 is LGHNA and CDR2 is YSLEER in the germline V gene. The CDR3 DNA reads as TGCGCCAGCAGCCAAGGCTTAACAGGGTTCTATGGCTACACCTTC. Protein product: CASSQGLTGFYGYTF.

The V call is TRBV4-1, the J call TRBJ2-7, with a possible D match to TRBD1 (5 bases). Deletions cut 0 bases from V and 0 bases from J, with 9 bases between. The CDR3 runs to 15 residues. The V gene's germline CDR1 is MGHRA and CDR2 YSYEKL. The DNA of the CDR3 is TGCGCCAGCAGCCAAGACCCCGACAGCTCCTACGAGCAGTACTTC. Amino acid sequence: CASSQDPDSSYEQYF.

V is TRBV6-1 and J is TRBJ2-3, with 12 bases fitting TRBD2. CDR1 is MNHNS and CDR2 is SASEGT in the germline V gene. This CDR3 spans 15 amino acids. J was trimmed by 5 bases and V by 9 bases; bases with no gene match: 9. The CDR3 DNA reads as TGTGCCAGTTCGATTTCTAGCGGGGGGGTAGATACGCAGTATTTT. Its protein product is CASSISSGGVDTQYF.

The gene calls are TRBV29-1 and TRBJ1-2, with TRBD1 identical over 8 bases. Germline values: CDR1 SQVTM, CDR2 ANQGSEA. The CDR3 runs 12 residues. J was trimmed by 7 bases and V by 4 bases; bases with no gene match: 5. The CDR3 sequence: CSVVGTGGGYTF. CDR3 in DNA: TGCAGCGTTGTAGGAACAGGGGGTGGCTACACCTTC.

The CDR3 protein is CASVASGTDTQYF. CDR3 bases: TGTGCCAGTGTGGCTAGCGGCACAGATACGCAGTATTTT. J is TRBJ2-3 and V is TRBV14; the D gene is possibly TRBD2 (6 bases). Germline lookup yields CDR1 SGHDN and CDR2 FVKESK. Trimming cost V 9 bases and J 1 base, with 11 bases left between them. The CDR3 is 13 residues long. Full variable domain (missing parts from reference TRBV14 and TRBJ2-3): EAGVTQFPSHSVIEKGQTVTLRCDPISGHDNLYWYRRVMGKEIKFLLHFVKESKQDESGMPNNRFLAERTGGTYSTLKVQPAELEDSGVYFCASVASGTDTQYFGPGTRLTVL.

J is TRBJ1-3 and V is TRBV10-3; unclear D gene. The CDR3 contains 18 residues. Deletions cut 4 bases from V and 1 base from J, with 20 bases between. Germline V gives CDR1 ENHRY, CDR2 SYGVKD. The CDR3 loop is CAISVREEIAISGNTIYF. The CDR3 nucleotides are TGTGCCATCAGTGTAAGGGAGGAGATAGCCATTTCTGGAAACACCATATATTTT.

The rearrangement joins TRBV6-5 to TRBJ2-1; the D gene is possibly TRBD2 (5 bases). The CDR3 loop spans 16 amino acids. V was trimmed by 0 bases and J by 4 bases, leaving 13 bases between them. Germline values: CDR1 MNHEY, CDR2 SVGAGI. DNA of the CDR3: TGTGCCAGCAGTTACTCGAGTCACCGCGGGTACAATGAGCAGTTCTTC. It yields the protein CASSYSSHRGYNEQFF.

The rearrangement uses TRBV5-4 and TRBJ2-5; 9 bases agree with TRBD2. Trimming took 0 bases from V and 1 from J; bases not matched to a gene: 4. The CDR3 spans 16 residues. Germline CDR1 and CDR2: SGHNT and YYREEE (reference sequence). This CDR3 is CASSLGSSGVQETQYF. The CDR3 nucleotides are TGTGCCAGCAGCTTGGGGTCTAGCGGGGTCCAAGAGACCCAGTACTTC.